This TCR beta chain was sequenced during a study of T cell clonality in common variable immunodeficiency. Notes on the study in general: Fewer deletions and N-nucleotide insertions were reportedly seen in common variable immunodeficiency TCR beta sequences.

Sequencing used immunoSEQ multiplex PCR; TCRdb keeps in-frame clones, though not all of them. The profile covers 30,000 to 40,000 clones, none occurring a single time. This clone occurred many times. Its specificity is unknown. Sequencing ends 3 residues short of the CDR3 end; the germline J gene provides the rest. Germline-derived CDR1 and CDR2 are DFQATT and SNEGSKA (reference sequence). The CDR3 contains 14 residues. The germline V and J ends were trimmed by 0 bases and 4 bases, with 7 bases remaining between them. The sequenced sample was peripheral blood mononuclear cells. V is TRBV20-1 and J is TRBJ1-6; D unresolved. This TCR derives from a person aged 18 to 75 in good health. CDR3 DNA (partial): TGCAGTGCTAGAGATGGGCAGTATAATTCACCC. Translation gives CSARDGQYNSP. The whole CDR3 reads CSARDGQYNSPLHF.